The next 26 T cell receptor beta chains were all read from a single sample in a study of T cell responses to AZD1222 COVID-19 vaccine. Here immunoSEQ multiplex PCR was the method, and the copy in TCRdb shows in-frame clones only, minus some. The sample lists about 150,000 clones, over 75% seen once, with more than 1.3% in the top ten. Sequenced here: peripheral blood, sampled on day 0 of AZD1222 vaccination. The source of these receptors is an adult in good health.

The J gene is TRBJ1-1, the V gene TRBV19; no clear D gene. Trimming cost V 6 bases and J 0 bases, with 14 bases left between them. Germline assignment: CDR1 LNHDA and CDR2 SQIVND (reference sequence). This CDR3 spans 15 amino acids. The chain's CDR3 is CASSSAMAVNTEAFF. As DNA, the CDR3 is TGTGCCAGTAGCTCGGCTATGGCGGTGAACACTGAAGCTTTCTTT. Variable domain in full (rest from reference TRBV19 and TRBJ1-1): DGGITQSPKYLFRKEGQNVTLSCEQNLNHDAMYWYRQDPGQGLRLIYYSQIVNDFQKGDIAEGYSVSREKKESFPLTVTSAQKNPTAFYLCASSSAMAVNTEAFFGQGTRLTVV.

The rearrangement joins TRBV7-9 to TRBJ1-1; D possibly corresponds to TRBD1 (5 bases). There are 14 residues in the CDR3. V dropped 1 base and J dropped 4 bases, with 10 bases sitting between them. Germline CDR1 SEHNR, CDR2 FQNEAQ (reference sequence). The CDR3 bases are TGTGCCAGCAGCTTAGTGGCGGGACCCACTGAAGCTTTCTTT. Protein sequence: CASSLVAGPTEAFF.

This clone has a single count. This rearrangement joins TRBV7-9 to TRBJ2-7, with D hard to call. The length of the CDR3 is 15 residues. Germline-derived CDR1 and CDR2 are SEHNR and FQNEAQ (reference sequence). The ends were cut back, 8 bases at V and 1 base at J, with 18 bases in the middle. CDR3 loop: CASRDPRTPSYEQYF. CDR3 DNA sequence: TGTGCCAGCCGCGACCCACGGACGCCGTCCTACGAGCAGTACTTC.

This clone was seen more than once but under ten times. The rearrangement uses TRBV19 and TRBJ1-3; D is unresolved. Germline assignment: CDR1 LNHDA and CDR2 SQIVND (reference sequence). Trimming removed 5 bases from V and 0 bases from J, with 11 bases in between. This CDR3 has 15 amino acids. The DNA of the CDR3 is TGTGCCAGTAGTGGACTCTTGCACTCTGGAAACACCATATATTTT. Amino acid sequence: CASSGLLHSGNTIYF.

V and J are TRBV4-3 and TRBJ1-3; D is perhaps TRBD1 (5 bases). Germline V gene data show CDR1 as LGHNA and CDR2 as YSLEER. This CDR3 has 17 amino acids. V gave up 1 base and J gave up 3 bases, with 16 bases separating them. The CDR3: CASSQVTGGAGGNTIYF. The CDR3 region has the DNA TGCGCCAGCAGCCAAGTCACGGGAGGGGCCGGTGGAAACACCATATATTTT.

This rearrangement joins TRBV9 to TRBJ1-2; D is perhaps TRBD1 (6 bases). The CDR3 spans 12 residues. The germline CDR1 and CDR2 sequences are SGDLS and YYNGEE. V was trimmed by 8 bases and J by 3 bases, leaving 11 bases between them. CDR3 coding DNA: TGTGCCAGAAACAGGGTTTACTATGGCTACACCTTC. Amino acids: CARNRVYYGYTF.

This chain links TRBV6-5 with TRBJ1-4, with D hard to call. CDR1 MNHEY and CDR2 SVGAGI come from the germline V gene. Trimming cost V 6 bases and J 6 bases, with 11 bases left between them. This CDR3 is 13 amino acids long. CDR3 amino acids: CASSASGDEKLFF. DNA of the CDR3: TGTGCCAGCAGCGCCTCCGGTGATGAAAAACTGTTTTTT.

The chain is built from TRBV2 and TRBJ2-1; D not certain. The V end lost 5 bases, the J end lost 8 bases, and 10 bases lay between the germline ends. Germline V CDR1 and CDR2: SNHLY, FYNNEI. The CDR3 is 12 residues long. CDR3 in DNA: TGTGCCAGCAGTTTAGTTTCGGATGAGCAGTTCTTC. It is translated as CASSLVSDEQFF.

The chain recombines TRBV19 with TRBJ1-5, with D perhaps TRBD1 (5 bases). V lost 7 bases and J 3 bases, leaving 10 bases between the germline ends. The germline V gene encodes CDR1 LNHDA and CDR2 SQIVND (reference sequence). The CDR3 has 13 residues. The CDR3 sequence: CASMAGTNQPQHF. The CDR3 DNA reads TGTGCCAGTATGGCCGGGACCAATCAGCCCCAGCATTTT.

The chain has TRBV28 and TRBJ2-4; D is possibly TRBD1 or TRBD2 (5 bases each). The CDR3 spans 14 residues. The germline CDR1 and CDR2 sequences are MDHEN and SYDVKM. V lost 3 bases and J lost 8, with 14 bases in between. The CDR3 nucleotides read TGTGCCAGCAGTTTGGACGGGGCTAGGGACATTCAGTACTTC. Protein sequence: CASSLDGARDIQYF.

In DNA, the CDR3 is TGTGCCAGCAGCTTTGGCGGCCCTGAAAAACTGTTTTTT. Encoded protein: CASSFGGPEKLFF. The J gene is TRBJ1-4, the V gene TRBV7-9; D is uncertain. The CDR3 loop spans 13 amino acids. CDR1 and CDR2 (germline): SEHNR, FQNEAQ (reference sequence). Trimming took off 3 bases at V and 7 bases at J, with 9 bases between the two ends. The full variable domain, with the rest looked up from reference TRBV7-9 and TRBJ1-4, is DTGVSQNPRHKITKRGQNVTFRCDPISEHNRLYWYRQTLGQGPEFLTYFQNEAQLEKSRLLSDRFSAERPKGSFSTLEIQRTEQGDSAMYLCASSFGGPEKLFFGSGTQLSVL.

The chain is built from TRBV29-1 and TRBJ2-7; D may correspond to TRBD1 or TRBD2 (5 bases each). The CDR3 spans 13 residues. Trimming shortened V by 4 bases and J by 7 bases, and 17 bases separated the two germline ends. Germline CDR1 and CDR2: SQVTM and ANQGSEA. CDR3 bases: TGCAGCGTTGCCCGAGGGCAAAGGGGTGAGCAGTACTTC. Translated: CSVARGQRGEQYF.

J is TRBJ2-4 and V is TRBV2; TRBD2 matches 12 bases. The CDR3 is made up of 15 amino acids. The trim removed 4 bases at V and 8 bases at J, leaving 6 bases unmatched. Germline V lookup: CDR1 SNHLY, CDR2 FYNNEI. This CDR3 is CASSVQTSGSDIQYF. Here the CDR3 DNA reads TGTGCCAGCAGTGTCCAGACTAGCGGGAGTGACATTCAGTACTTC.

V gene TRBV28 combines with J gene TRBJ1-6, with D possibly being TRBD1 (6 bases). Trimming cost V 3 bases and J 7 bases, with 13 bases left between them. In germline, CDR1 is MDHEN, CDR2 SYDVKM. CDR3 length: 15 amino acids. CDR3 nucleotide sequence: TGTGCCAGCAGTTTTTACAGGGTGTCGAATTCACCCCTCCACTTT. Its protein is CASSFYRVSNSPLHF.

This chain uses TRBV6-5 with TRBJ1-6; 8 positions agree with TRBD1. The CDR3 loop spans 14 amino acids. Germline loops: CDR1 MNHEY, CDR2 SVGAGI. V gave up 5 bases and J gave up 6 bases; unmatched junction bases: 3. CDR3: CASSPGQGNSPLHF. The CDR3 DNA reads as TGTGCCAGCAGTCCCGGACAGGGTAATTCACCCCTCCACTTT.

The CDR3 coding sequence is TGTGCCAGCAGTTACTCTAAGGGGATTCGGTATGGCTACACCTTC. The encoded protein is CASSYSKGIRYGYTF. The rearrangement uses TRBV6-5 and TRBJ1-2, with a possible D match to TRBD1 (5 bases). V gave up 0 bases and J gave up 5 bases, with 13 bases separating them. This CDR3 has 15 amino acids. Germline CDR1 MNHEY, CDR2 SVGAGI.

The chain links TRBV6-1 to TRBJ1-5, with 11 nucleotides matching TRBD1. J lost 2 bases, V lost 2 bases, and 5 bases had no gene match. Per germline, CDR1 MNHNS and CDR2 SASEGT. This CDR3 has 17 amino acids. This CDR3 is CASSEHGQGAGNQPQHF. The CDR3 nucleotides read TGTGCCAGCAGTGAACATGGACAGGGGGCTGGCAATCAGCCCCAGCATTTT.

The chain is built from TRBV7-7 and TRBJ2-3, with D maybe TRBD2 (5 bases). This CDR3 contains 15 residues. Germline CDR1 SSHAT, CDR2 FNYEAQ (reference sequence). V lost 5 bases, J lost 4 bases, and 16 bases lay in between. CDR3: CASSHTLASPDTQYF. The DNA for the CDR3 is TGTGCCAGCAGCCATACTCTAGCTTCCCCAGATACGCAGTATTTT.

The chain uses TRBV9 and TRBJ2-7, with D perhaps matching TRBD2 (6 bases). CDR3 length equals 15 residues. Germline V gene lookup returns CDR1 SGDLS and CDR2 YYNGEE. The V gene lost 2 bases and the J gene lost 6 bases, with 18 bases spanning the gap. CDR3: CASSVPLARRGEQYF. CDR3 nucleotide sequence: TGTGCCAGCAGCGTTCCGCTAGCGCGGCGGGGCGAGCAGTACTTC.

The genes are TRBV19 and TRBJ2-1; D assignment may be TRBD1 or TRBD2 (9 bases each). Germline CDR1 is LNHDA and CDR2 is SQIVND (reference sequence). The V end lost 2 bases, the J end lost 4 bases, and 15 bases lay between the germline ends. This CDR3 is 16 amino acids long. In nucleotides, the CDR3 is TGTGCCAGTAGTATACTAGCGGGACAGGGATACAATGAGCAGTTCTTC. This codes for CASSILAGQGYNEQFF.

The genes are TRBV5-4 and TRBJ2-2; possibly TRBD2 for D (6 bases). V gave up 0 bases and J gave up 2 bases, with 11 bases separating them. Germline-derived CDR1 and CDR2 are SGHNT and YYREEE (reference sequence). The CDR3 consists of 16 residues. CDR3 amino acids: CASSLAGTPNTGELFF. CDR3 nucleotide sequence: TGTGCCAGCAGCTTGGCCGGGACTCCTAACACCGGGGAGCTGTTTTTT.

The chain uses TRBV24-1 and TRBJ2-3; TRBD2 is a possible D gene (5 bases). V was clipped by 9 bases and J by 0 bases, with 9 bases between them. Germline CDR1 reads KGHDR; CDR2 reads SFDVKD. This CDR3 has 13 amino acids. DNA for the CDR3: TGTGCCACCTCTGAGGGCAGCACAGATACGCAGTATTTT. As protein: CATSEGSTDTQYF.

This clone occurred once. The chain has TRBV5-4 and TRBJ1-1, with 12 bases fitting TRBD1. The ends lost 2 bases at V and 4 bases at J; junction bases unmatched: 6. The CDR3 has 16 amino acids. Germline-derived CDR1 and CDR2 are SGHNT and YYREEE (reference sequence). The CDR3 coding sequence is TGTGCCAGCAGCTTCGGGACAGGGGGCGCGGGCACTGAAGCTTTCTTT. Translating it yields CASSFGTGGAGTEAFF.

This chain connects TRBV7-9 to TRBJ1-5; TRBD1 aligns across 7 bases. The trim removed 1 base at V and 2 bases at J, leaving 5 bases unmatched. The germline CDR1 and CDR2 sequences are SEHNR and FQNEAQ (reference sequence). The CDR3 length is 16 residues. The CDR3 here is CASSLEQGLGNQPQHF. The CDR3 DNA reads TGTGCCAGCAGCTTAGAACAGGGGTTGGGCAATCAGCCCCAGCATTTT.

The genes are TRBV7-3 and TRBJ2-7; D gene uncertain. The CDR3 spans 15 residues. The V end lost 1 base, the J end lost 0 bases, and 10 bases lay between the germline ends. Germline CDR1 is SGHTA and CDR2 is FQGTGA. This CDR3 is CASSLMAGSSYEQYF. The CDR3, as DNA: TGTGCCAGCAGCTTAATGGCAGGTAGCTCCTACGAGCAGTACTTC.

The CDR3 sequence is CASTRGTGLNSPLHF. CDR3 DNA: TGTGCCAGTACTCGGGGGACAGGGTTGAATTCACCCCTCCACTTT. The V call is TRBV19, the J call TRBJ1-6; 9 nucleotides agree with TRBD1. Germline V gene sequence: CDR1 LNHDA, CDR2 SQIVND (reference sequence). The CDR3 consists of 15 residues. V lost 7 bases to trimming and J lost 7 bases; unmatched junction nucleotides: 8.